Following are 29 T cell receptor beta chains from one sample sequenced in a study of Tregs in tolerant kidney transplant recipients. TCRdb's copy holds only in-frame clones and misses some; the assay was immunoSEQ multiplex PCR. This listing includes about 33,000 clones. The sequencing used CD8+ T cells from blood, collected before the transplant. These receptors all stem from a human donor who received a combined kidney and bone marrow transplant.

Details on this clone: The sequence runs out 3 residues before the end of the CDR3; the remainder is reconstructed from the germline J gene. The chain is built from TRBV2 and TRBJ1-1; tentative D call: TRBD1 (5 bases). The CDR3 has 16 residues. Trimming pared 2 bases from V and 3 bases from J, leaving 16 bases between. Looked up from germline, CDR1 is SNHLY and CDR2 is FYNNEI. Here the CDR3 reads CASSENPSTGDTEAFF. The part of the CDR3 DNA that was read is TGTGCCAGCAGTGAAAATCCCTCTACAGGCGACACTGAA.

Worth noting for this clone: The observed sequence ends 3 residues before the CDR3 terminus, with the missing tail filled in from the germline J gene. The V and J genes are TRBV6-1 and TRBJ2-7, with 13 bases matching TRBD2. CDR1 and CDR2 from the germline V gene are MNHNS and SASEGT. The CDR3 loop spans 16 amino acids. V lost 4 bases and J lost 3; bases outside the gene matches: 6. The part of the CDR3 DNA that was read is TGTGCCAGCAGTGCCACGACTAGCGGGAGGCACTACGAG. Its translation is CASSATTSGRHYE. The CDR3 as a whole reads CASSATTSGRHYEQYF.

With respect to this clone: The read ends 3 residues before the CDR3 terminus; that terminus is restored from the germline J gene. The chain employs TRBV20-1 and TRBJ1-1; weak D call: TRBD1 (6 bases). Trimming shortened V by 2 bases and J by 1 base, and 17 bases separated the two germline ends. The CDR3 sequence is 16 residues long. Looked up from germline, CDR1 is DFQATT and CDR2 is SNEGSKA (reference sequence). The covered CDR3 bases are TGCAGTGCTAGACCGGTCTGGACAGCCCAGAACACTGAA. Amino acid sequence: CSARPVWTAQNTE. The whole CDR3 sequence is CSARPVWTAQNTEAFF.

The CDR3 DNA, read in part, is TGTGCCAGCAGCCTCAGGGACAGCAGCACAGATACG. This encodes CASSLRDSSTDT. The full CDR3 protein is CASSLRDSSTDTQYF. The rearrangement uses TRBV11-2 and TRBJ2-3, with 7 bases aligning to TRBD1. The CDR3 end falls 3 residues outside the read, so it is completed with the germline J gene. Trimming at V came to 5 bases and at J to 0 bases, leaving 5 bases not matched to a gene. CDR3 length: 15 residues. Germline-derived CDR1 and CDR2 are SGHAT and FQNNGV.

Comment on this clone: The read halts 3 residues ahead of the CDR3 end, with the missing end drawn from the germline J gene. This chain uses TRBV7-8 with TRBJ2-5; TRBD2 matches at 8 bases. With 7 bases clipped from V and 3 bases from J, the junction kept 16 bases outside the gene matches. Germline assignment: CDR1 SGHVS and CDR2 FQNEAQ. The CDR3 is 17 amino acids. The CDR3: CASTQGTVAGTKETQYF. The CDR3 DNA, read in part, is TGTGCCAGCACCCAAGGAACTGTAGCGGGGACCAAAGAGACC.

On this clone: Read data end 3 residues before the CDR3 end; the end is taken from the germline J gene. The chain uses TRBV6-2 or TRBV6-3 and TRBJ2-1; D possibly corresponds to TRBD2 (6 bases). The CDR3 has 15 residues. Trimming stripped 8 bases from V and 5 bases from J, with 19 bases between. CDR1 is MNHEY and CDR2 is SVGEGT in the germline V gene. The CDR3 DNA, read in part, is TGTGCCAGCGGAAATCCGGGGACTGGCAACAATGAG. Its translation: CASGNPGTGNNE. The full CDR3 protein reads CASGNPGTGNNEQFF.

Remarks on this clone: From the germline J gene comes the end of the CDR3, since the read stops 3 residues before it. The V call is TRBV5-5, the J call TRBJ2-4, with a possible D match to TRBD2 (6 bases). CDR1 SGHKS and CDR2 YYEKEE come from the germline V gene (reference sequence). Trimming removed 2 bases from V and 8 bases from J, with 8 bases in between. The CDR3 contains 12 residues. The sequenced part of the CDR3 DNA is TGTGCCAGCAGCTTCACGGGGGACATT. Its translation: CASSFTGDI. The whole CDR3 sequence is CASSFTGDIQYF.

As for this clone: The read ends 3 residues before the CDR3 terminus; that terminus is restored from the germline J gene. The chain has TRBV6-1 and TRBJ2-7, with no clear D. Germline V gene sequence: CDR1 MNHNS, CDR2 SASEGT. This CDR3 spans 14 amino acids. The ends were cut back, 3 bases at V and 2 bases at J, with 11 bases in the middle. CDR3 bases read: TGTGCCAGCAGTGAGGTCAGGCCCCCCTACGAG. Translating it yields CASSEVRPPYE. The CDR3 as a whole reads CASSEVRPPYEQYF.

For this clone: The read ends 3 residues shy of where the CDR3 ends; the end is completed using the germline J gene. This rearrangement joins TRBV2 to TRBJ2-4; maybe TRBD1 (6 bases). Germline values: CDR1 SNHLY, CDR2 FYNNEI. The CDR3 is made up of 13 amino acids. V gave up 3 bases and J gave up 8 bases, with 11 bases separating them. The CDR3 sequence is CASSEYEGDIQYF. The covered CDR3 bases are TGTGCCAGCAGTGAGTACGAGGGGGACATT.

In the case of this clone: The read ends 3 residues early relative to the CDR3; the germline J gene fills the gap. The chain combines TRBV2 with TRBJ2-3, with 9 bases matching TRBD1. CDR1 SNHLY and CDR2 FYNNEI come from the germline V gene. The CDR3 is 19 residues long. Losses at the gene ends were 8 bases for V and 0 bases for J; bases not matched to a gene: 18. The chain's CDR3 is CASAWDRENFHTSTDTQYF. CDR3 DNA (partial): TGTGCCAGCGCGTGGGACAGGGAAAATTTCCACACTAGCACAGATACG.

CDR3 DNA (partial): TGTGCCAGTAGTATCACAGTCTCCCTCTACGAG. It specifies CASSITVSLYE. The entire CDR3 protein is CASSITVSLYEQYF. The J gene is TRBJ2-7, the V gene TRBV19; D uncertain. With the read ending 3 residues before the CDR3 end, the germline J gene is used to fill in that end. From germline, CDR1 is LNHDA and CDR2 SQIVND (reference sequence). The CDR3 contains 14 residues. V was trimmed by 3 bases and J by 3 bases, leaving 12 bases between them.

The CDR3 region is CASSAGAREQYF. The CDR3 DNA, read in part, is TGTGCCAGTAGTGCAGGGGCTCGCGAG. The chain recombines TRBV19 with TRBJ2-7; a possible D gene is TRBD1 (6 bases). The DNA ends 3 residues before the CDR3 does, and the rest of the CDR3 is filled in from the germline J gene. The CDR3 totals 12 residues. Germline V gene data show CDR1 as LNHDA and CDR2 as SQIVND (reference sequence). The V and J ends lost 5 bases and 6 bases respectively, with 11 bases between them.

On this clone: The sequence runs out 3 residues before the end of the CDR3; the remainder is reconstructed from the germline J gene. The J gene is TRBJ1-1, the V gene TRBV2, with 8 positions matching TRBD1. This CDR3 spans 15 amino acids. The germline gives CDR1 SNHLY, CDR2 FYNNEI. Trimming at V came to 10 bases and at J to 3 bases, leaving 13 bases not matched to a gene. The CDR3 loop reads CATRPQDRADTEAFF. The sequenced part of the CDR3 DNA is TGTGCCACCCGCCCCCAGGACAGGGCCGACACTGAA.

On this clone itself: The read halts 3 residues ahead of the CDR3 end, with the missing end drawn from the germline J gene. The chain carries TRBV16 and TRBJ2-1; TRBD2 agrees at 9 bases. CDR3 length: 17 residues. CDR1 is KGHSY, CDR2 FQNENV, per germline. V dropped 4 bases and J dropped 7; count of bases not matched to a gene: 14. CDR3 protein: CASSPPRGAGGRNEQFF. CDR3 bases read: TGTGCCAGCAGCCCGCCGCGGGGGGCGGGGGGGAGAAATGAG.

In the case of this clone: Read data end 3 residues before the CDR3 end; the end is taken from the germline J gene. V is TRBV13 and J is TRBJ2-3; 9 bases align to TRBD2. Germline values: CDR1 PRHDT, CDR2 FYEKMQ (reference sequence). The CDR3 loop spans 18 amino acids. J gave up 0 bases and V 2 bases, and 9 bases lay outside the gene matches. The CDR3: CASSLLAGTPKSTDTQYF. The DNA read from the CDR3 is TGTGCCAGCAGCTTACTAGCGGGGACGCCAAAAAGCACAGATACG. The variable domain in full, with the rest retrieved from reference TRBV13 and TRBJ2-3, is AAGVIQSPRHLIKEKRETATLKCYPIPRHDTVYWYQQGPGQDPQFLISFYEKMQSDKGSIPDRFSAQQFSDYHSELNMSSLELGDSALYFCASSLLAGTPKSTDTQYFGPGTRLTVL.

A note on this clone: Read data end 3 residues before the CDR3 end; the end is taken from the germline J gene. This sequence joins TRBV7-6 and TRBJ1-2; 7 bases line up with TRBD1. Germline V gene data show CDR1 as SGHVS and CDR2 as FNYEAQ. The CDR3 loop spans 16 amino acids. The sequenced CDR3 bases are TGTGCCAGCAGCTCCCCCGGGACAGTCGGGTTGAGAGGC. This sequence encodes CASSSPGTVGLRG. The full-length CDR3 reads as CASSSPGTVGLRGYTF.

About this clone itself: The read ends 3 residues before the CDR3 terminus; that terminus is restored from the germline J gene. The chain employs TRBV6-2 or TRBV6-3 and TRBJ2-7; tentatively, D is TRBD1 (6 bases). V dropped 5 bases and J dropped 2 bases, with 13 bases sitting between them. The germline gives CDR1 MNHEY, CDR2 SVGEGT. The CDR3 covers 14 residues. CDR3 DNA (partial): TGTGCCAGCAGTGGCCTGGGACAAGCCTACGAG. It specifies CASSGLGQAYE. The whole CDR3 is CASSGLGQAYEQYF.

A word on this clone: The observed sequence ends 3 residues before the CDR3 terminus, with the missing tail filled in from the germline J gene. The V and J genes are TRBV5-1 and TRBJ2-2, with D unresolved. Looked up from germline, CDR1 is SGHRS and CDR2 is YFSETQ. V lost 5 bases, J lost 6 bases, and 5 bases lay in between. The CDR3 has 11 amino acids. The DNA read from the CDR3 is TGCGCCAGCAGAGGCCCCGGGGAG. This codes for CASRGPGE. The complete CDR3 reads CASRGPGELFF.

Comment on this clone: The sequence runs out 3 residues before the end of the CDR3; the remainder is reconstructed from the germline J gene. The rearrangement links TRBV11-2 to TRBJ1-1; the D is unclear. This CDR3 is built from 13 residues. The germline V and J ends were trimmed by 3 bases and 1 base, with 6 bases remaining between them. CDR1 and CDR2 (germline): SGHAT, FQNNGV. CDR3 bases read: TGTGCCAGCAGCTTTTCAGGGAACACTGAA. Amino acid sequence: CASSFSGNTE. The whole CDR3 protein is CASSFSGNTEAFF.

Concerning this clone: Read coverage stops 3 residues before the CDR3 terminus; the germline J gene supplies the remainder. The rearrangement links TRBV2 to TRBJ2-7; the match to TRBD2 covers 8 bases. This CDR3 has 14 amino acids. Trimming took 6 bases from V and 4 from J; bases not matched to a gene: 8. Germline CDR1 reads SNHLY; CDR2 reads FYNNEI. CDR3 DNA (partial): TGTGCCAGCAGCATCAAGCGGGAGCTATACGAG. It specifies CASSIKRELYE. The CDR3 in full is CASSIKRELYEQYF.

Notes on this clone: The sequenced fragment ends 3 residues before the CDR3 boundary, so the rest is inferred from the germline J gene. The chain links TRBV18 to TRBJ1-1, with 8 bases aligning to TRBD1. Trimming cost V 5 bases and J 0 bases; bases outside gene matches: 2. CDR1 and CDR2 (germline): KGHSH, LQKENI. The CDR3 is 14 amino acids. The CDR3 bases that were read are TGTGCCAGCTCAGGGACAGGAATGAACACTGAA. This gives the protein CASSGTGMNTE. The entire CDR3 is CASSGTGMNTEAFF. The entire variable domain, with the rest obtained from reference TRBV18 and TRBJ1-1, is as follows: NAGVMQNPRHLVRRRGQEARLRCSPMKGHSHVYWYRQLPEEGLKFMVYLQKENIIDESGMPKERFSAEFPKEGPSILRIQQVVRGDSAAYFCASSGTGMNTEAFFGQGTRLTVV.

The sequenced part of the CDR3 DNA is TGTGCCAGCAGCCCTACAGGGGCCCCCGGGGATGAG. This codes for CASSPTGAPGDE. In full, the CDR3 is CASSPTGAPGDEQFF. J is TRBJ2-1 and V is TRBV7-9, with 7 nucleotides matching TRBD1. Read coverage stops 3 residues before the CDR3 terminus; the germline J gene supplies the remainder. Per the germline V gene, CDR1 is SEHNR and CDR2 is FQNEAQ (reference sequence). V shed 5 bases, J shed 8 bases, and the junction held 12 bases outside the gene matches. The CDR3 sequence is 15 residues long.

Remarks on this clone: The CDR3 end lies 3 residues beyond the end of the read and is filled in from the germline J gene. This chain joins TRBV6-2 or TRBV6-3 and TRBJ2-1; no clear D. The CDR3 has 12 amino acids. Germline V lookup: CDR1 MNHEY, CDR2 SVGEGT. V dropped 8 bases and J dropped 6 bases, with 11 bases sitting between them. The sequenced part of the CDR3 DNA is TGTGCCAGCCAGGTATCCGGCAATGAG. The encoded protein is CASQVSGNE. The entire CDR3 protein reads CASQVSGNEQFF.

As concerns this clone: The CDR3 extends 3 residues past the end of the read, so its final part is completed from the germline J gene. The genes are TRBV6-2 or TRBV6-3 and TRBJ2-7; D is unresolved. V was trimmed by 2 bases and J by 6 bases, leaving 8 bases between them. The CDR3 covers 12 residues. From germline, CDR1 is MNHEY and CDR2 SVGEGT. CDR3 bases read: TGTGCCAGCAGTTACGGGCTCACCGAG. Residues: CASSYGLTE. The CDR3 in full is CASSYGLTEQYF.

In regard to this clone: The CDR3 end is not reached by the read, which stops 3 residues before it; the germline J gene fills it in. This chain joins TRBV5-5 and TRBJ2-7, with a possible D match to TRBD1 (6 bases). This CDR3 spans 14 amino acids. Germline CDR1 and CDR2: SGHKS and YYEKEE (reference sequence). V lost 0 bases and J 5 bases, leaving 12 bases between the germline ends. The chain's CDR3 is CASSLAGAGDEQYF. Partial CDR3 DNA: TGTGCCAGCAGCTTGGCAGGGGCAGGGGACGAG.

To note about this clone: The read halts 3 residues ahead of the CDR3 end, with the missing end drawn from the germline J gene. The chain has TRBV5-6 and TRBJ2-7, with D unclear. The V and J ends lost 2 bases and 2 bases respectively, with 8 bases between them. Germline loops: CDR1 SGHDT, CDR2 YYEEEE. The CDR3 has 13 amino acids. CDR3 loop: CASSFGQTYEQYF. The sequenced CDR3 bases are TGTGCCAGCAGCTTTGGGCAGACCTACGAG. Complete variable domain (other parts from reference TRBV5-6 and TRBJ2-7): DAGVTQSPTHLIKTRGQQVTLRCSPKSGHDTVSWYQQALGQGPQFIFQYYEEEERQRGNFPDRFSGHQFPNYSSELNVNALLLGDSALYLCASSFGQTYEQYFGPGTRLTVT.

The CDR3 is CAWSGLALEQYF. The sequenced part of the CDR3 DNA is TGTGCCTGGAGCGGACTAGCACTCGAG. The chain recombines TRBV30 with TRBJ2-7; the match to TRBD2 covers 8 bases. Read sequence stops 3 residues before the CDR3 end, and the germline J gene provides the missing end. From germline, CDR1 is GTSNPN and CDR2 SVGIG (reference sequence). Trimming at V came to 3 bases and at J to 6 bases, leaving 4 bases not matched to a gene. The CDR3 extends over 12 amino acids.

With respect to this clone: The missing CDR3 end, 3 residues past where the read stops, is filled in from the germline J gene. The rearrangement links TRBV7-8 to TRBJ1-1; 10 nucleotides line up with TRBD1. J lost 4 bases, V lost 3 bases, and 5 bases had no gene match. From germline, CDR1 is SGHVS and CDR2 FQNEAQ. The CDR3 totals 15 residues. The sequenced part of the CDR3 DNA is TGTGCCAGCAGCTTCCCGCGGACAGGGGGCACTGAA. It translates to CASSFPRTGGTE. The whole CDR3 is CASSFPRTGGTEAFF.

Worth noting for this clone: With the read ending 3 residues before the CDR3 end, the germline J gene is used to fill in that end. This chain uses TRBV6-2 or TRBV6-3 with TRBJ1-1, with a possible D match to TRBD1 (5 bases). Trimming left V 7 bases short and J 6 bases short, with 27 bases between. The CDR3 covers 17 residues. CDR1 MNHEY and CDR2 SVGEGT come from the germline V gene. CDR3 DNA (partial): TGTGCCAGCACCTACTTTGCCCGGGGGGGAATTATTTCTGAA. It translates to CASTYFARGGIISE. The full-length CDR3 reads as CASTYFARGGIISEAFF.